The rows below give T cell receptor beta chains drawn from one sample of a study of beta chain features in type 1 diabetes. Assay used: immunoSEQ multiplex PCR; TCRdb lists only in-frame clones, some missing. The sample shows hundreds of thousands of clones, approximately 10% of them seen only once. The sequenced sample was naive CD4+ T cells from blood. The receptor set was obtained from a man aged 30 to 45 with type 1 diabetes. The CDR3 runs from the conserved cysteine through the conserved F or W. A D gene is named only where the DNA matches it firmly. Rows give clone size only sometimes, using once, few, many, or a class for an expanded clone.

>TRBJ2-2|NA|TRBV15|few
CATSREGAITGELFF
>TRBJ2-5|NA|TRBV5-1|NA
CASSLDTLETQYF
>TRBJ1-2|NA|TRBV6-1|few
CASSDGRYYGYTF
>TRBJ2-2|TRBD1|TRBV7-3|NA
CASSSGQGNGELFF
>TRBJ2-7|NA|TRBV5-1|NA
CASSFSGLSYEQYF
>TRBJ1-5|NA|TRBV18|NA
CASSGQSDQPQHF
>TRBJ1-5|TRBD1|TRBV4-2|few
CASSKGQGDQPQHF
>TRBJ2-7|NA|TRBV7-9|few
CASSRTVLVSEQYF
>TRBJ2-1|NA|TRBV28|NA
CASRPDSQSYNEQFF
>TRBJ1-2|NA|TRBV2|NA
CASSGTTEVGYTF
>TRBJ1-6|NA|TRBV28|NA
CASSLYRVNSPLHF
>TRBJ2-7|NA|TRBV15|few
CATSRDSGGSWAYEQYF
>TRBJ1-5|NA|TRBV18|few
CASSSRGQPQHF
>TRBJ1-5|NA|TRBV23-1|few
CASSQSANQPQHF
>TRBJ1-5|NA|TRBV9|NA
CASSPLGLTNQPQHF
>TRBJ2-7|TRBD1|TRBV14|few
CASSQATGTFGHEQYF
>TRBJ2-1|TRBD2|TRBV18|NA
CASSVSGGPRGNEQFF